This T cell receptor beta chain was profiled in a study of T cell responses to AZD1222 COVID-19 vaccine. Study-level points and caveats: Two doses of AZD1222 preceded a rise in Spike-specific TCR breadth and depth.

A note on this clone: Its antigen remains unidentified.

Only in-frame clones appear in the TCRdb table, and some are missing; sequencing was by immunoSEQ multiplex PCR. The sample holds some 150,000 clones; around 89% are singletons and the top ten take 3% to 4%. The receptor comes from an adult in good health. The sequencing used peripheral blood, collected on day 0 of MenACWY control vaccination.

CDR3 amino acids: CASSLGLARNEQFF. The CDR3 DNA reads as TGTGCCAGCAGTTTGGGACTAGCACGCAATGAGCAGTTCTTC. The V call is TRBV27, the J call TRBJ2-1; 9 positions match TRBD2. The CDR3 loop spans 14 amino acids. V shed 3 bases and J 6 bases; nucleotides not matched to a gene: 3. Germline CDR1 and CDR2: MNHEY and SMNVEV (reference sequence).